This T cell receptor (beta chain) is from a study of blood T cell repertoires in COVID-19. Study in general: From the United States, Italy and Spain came samples of acute and convalescent COVID-19.

Authors' data handling: Nucleated cell counts were estimated from reference gene primer amplification. The assay was immunoSEQ multiplex PCR, and TCRdb's table has in-frame clones only and misses some. That table supplies the V and J calls and clone size; D and trimming were determined from the DNA. The table lists approximately 300,000 clones, more than 80% of them singletons. The CDR3 is 15 residues long. Germline V gene lookup returns CDR1 SGDLS and CDR2 YYNGEE. Trimming at V came to 0 bases and at J to 5 bases, leaving 7 bases not matched to a gene. The TCR was taken from a young woman with COVID-19, enrolled during active disease. Sequences were obtained from peripheral blood. V usage is TRBV9 and J usage is TRBJ2-7; 8 bases fit TRBD1. The CDR3, as DNA: TGTGCCAGCAGCGTAGCAGGACAGGGAAACCACGAGCAGTACTTC. Encoded protein: CASSVAGQGNHEQYF. The variable domain in full, completed from reference TRBV9 and TRBJ2-7, reads DSGVTQTPKHLITATGQRVTLRCSPRSGDLSVYWYQQSLDQGLQFLIQYYNGEERAKGNILERFSAQQFPDLHSELNLSSLELGDSALYFCASSVAGQGNHEQYFGPGTRLTVT.